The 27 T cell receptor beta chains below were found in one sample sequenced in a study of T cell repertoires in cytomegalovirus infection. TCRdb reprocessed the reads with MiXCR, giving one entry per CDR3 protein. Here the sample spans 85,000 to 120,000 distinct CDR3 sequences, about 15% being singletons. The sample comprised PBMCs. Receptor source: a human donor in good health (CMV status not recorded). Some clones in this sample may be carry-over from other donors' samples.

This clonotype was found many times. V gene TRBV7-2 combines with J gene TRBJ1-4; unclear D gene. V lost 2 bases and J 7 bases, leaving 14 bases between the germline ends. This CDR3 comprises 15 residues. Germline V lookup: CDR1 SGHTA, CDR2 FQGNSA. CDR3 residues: CASSLKKGWGEKLFF. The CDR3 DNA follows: TGTGCCAGCAGCTTAAAGAAAGGGTGGGGTGAAAAACTGTTTTTT.

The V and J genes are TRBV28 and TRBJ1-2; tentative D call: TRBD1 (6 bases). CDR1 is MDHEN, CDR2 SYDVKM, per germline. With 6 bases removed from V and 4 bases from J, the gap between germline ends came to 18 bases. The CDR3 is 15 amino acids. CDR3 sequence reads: CASRGAQRRFYGYTF. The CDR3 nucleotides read TGTGCCAGCAGGGGGGCCCAGAGGAGATTCTATGGCTACACCTTC.

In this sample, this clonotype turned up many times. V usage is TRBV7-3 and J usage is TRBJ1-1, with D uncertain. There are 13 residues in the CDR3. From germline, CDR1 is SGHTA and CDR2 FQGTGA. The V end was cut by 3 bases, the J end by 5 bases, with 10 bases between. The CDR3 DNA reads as TGTGCCAGCAGCTTGGGCCTTGGGACTGAAGCTTTCTTT. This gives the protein CASSLGLGTEAFF.

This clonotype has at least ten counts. The CDR3 DNA is TGTGCCAGCACCGGACAGGGGTCGGGGGCCAACGTCCTGACTTTC. Translated: CASTGQGSGANVLTF. V is TRBV7-2 and J is TRBJ2-6; TRBD1 matches at 9 bases. From germline, CDR1 is SGHTA and CDR2 FQGNSA. This CDR3 has 15 residues. Germline trimming cut 7 bases from V and 4 bases from J; bases unmatched to any gene: 5.

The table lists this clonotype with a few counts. CDR3 bases: TGTGCCAGTAGTATTGGACAGGGGGGGCGTCGGGCCCAGCATTTT. Its translation is CASSIGQGGRRAQHF. V and J are TRBV19 and TRBJ1-5; 10 nucleotides agree with TRBD1. The V and J ends lost 3 bases and 11 bases, in that order; junction bases with no gene match: 10. The CDR3 runs to 15 residues. CDR1 LNHDA and CDR2 SQIVND come from the germline V gene (reference sequence).

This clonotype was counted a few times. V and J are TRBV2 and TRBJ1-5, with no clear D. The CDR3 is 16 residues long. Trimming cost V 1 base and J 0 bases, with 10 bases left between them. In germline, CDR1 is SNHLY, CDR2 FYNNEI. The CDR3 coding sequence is TGTGCCAGCAGTGAAGAGGGTGTATATAGCAATCAGCCCCAGCATTTT. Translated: CASSEEGVYSNQPQHF. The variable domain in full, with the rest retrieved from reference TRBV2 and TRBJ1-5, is EPEVTQTPSHQVTQMGQEVILRCVPISNHLYFYWYRQILGQKVEFLVSFYNNEISEKSEIFDDQFSVERPDGSNFTLKIRSTKLEDSAMYFCASSEEGVYSNQPQHFGDGTRLSIL.

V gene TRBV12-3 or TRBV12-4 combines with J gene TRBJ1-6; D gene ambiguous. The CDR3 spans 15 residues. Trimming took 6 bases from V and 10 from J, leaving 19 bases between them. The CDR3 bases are TGTGCCAGCAGACCAACAGAGAAGATGAACTCACCCCTCCACTTT. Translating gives CASRPTEKMNSPLHF.

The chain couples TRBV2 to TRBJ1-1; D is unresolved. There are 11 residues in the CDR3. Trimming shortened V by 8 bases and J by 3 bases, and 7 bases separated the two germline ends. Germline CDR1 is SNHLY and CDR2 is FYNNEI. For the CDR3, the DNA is TGTGCCAGCGCTATAGACACTGAAGCTTTCTTT. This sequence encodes CASAIDTEAFF.

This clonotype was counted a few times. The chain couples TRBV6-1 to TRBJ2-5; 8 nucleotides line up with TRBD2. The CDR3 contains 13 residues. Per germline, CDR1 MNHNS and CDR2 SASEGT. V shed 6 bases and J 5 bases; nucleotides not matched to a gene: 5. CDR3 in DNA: TGTGCCAGCAGGGCGGGGGGCCAGGAGACCCAGTACTTC. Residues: CASRAGGQETQYF.

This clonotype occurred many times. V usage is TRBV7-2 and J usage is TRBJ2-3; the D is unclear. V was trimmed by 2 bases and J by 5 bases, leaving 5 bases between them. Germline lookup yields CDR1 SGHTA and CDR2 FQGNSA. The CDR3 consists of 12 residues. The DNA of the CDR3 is TGTGCCAGCAGCTTACCACAAGATACGCAGTATTTT. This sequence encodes CASSLPQDTQYF.

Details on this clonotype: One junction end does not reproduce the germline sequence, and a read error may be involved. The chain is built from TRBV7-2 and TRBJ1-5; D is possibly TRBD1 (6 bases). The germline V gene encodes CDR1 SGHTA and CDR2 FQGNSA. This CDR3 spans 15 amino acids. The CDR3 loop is CASSLIGGSNQPQNF. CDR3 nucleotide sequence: TGTGCCAGCAGCTTAATAGGGGGGTCGAATCAGCCCCAGAATTTT. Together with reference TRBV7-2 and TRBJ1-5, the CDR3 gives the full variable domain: GAGVSQSPSNKVTEKGKDVELRCDPISGHTALYWYRQSLGQGLEFLIYFQGNSAPDKSGLPSDRFSAERTGGSVSTLTIQRTQQEDSAVYLCASSLIGGSNQPQNFGDGTRLSIL.

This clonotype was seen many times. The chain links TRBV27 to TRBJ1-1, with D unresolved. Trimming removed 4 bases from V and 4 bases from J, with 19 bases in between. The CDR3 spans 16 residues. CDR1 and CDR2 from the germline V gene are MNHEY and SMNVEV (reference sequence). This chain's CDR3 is CASSYHGLGLITEAFF. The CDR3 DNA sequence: TGTGCCAGCAGTTACCATGGCCTGGGGTTGATCACTGAAGCTTTCTTT.

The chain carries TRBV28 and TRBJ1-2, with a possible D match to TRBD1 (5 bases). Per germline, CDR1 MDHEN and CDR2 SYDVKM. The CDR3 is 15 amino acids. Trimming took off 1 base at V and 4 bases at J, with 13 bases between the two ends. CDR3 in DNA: TGTGCCAGCAGTTTATTGTGGGGGATTGGCTATGGCTACACCTTC. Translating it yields CASSLLWGIGYGYTF.

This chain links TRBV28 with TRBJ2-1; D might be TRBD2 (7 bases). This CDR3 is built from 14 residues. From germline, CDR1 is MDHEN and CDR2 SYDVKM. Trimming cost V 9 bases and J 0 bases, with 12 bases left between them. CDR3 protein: CASRGGGSYNEQFF. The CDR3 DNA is TGTGCCAGTAGGGGGGGGGGCTCCTACAATGAGCAGTTCTTC.

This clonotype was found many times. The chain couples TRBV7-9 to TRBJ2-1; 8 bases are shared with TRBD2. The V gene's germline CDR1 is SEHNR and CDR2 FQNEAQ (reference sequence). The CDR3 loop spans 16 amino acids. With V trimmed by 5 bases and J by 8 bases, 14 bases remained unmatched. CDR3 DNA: TGTGCCAGCAGCGCAAACGACGGGGGGGCCGGGGATGAGCAGTTCTTC. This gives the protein CASSANDGGAGDEQFF.

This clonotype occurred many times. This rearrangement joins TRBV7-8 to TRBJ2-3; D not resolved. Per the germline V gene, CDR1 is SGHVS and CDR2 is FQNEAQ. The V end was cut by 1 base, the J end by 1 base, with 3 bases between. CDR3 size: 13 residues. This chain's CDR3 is CASSLGGTDTQYF. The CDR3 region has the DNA TGTGCCAGCAGCTTAGGTGGCACAGATACGCAGTATTTT.

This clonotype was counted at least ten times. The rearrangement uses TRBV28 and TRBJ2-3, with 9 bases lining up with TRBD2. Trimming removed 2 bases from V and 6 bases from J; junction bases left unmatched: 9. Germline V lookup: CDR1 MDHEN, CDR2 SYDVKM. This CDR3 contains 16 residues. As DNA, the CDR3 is TGTGCCAGCAGTTTAATCTACGCGGGGGGGCCCGATACGCAGTATTTT. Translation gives CASSLIYAGGPDTQYF.

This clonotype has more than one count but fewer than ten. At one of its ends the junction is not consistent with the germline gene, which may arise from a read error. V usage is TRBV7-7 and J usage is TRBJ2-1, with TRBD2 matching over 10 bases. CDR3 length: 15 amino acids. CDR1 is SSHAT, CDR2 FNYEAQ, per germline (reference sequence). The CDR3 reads CASSLLAGPYNEQFF. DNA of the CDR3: TGTGCTAGCAGCTTACTAGCGGGGCCCTACAATGAGCAGTTCTTC.

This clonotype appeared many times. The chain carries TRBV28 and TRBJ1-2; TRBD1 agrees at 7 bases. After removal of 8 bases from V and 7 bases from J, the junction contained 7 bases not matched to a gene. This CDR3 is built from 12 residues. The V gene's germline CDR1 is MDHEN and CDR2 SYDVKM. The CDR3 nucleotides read TGTGCCAGCCGGGGACAGTCGGGTGGCTACACCTTC. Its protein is CASRGQSGGYTF.

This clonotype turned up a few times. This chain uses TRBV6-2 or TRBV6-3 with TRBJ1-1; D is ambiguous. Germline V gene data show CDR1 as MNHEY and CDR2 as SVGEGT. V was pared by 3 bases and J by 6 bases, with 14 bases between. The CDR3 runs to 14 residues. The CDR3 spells CASSYPDHPPEAFF. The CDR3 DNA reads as TGTGCCAGCAGTTATCCGGACCACCCGCCTGAAGCTTTCTTT.

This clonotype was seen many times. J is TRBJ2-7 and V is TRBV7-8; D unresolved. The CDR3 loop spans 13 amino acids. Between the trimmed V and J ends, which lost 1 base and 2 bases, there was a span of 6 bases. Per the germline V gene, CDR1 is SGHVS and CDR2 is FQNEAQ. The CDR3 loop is CASSLDSPYEQYF. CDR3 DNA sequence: TGTGCCAGCAGCTTAGACAGTCCCTACGAGCAGTACTTC.

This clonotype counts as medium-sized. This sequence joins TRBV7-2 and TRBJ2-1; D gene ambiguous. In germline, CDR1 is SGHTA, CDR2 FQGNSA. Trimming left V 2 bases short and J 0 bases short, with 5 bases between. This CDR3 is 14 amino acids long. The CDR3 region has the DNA TGTGCCAGCAGCTTATCTAGCTCCTACAATGAGCAGTTCTTC. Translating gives CASSLSSSYNEQFF.

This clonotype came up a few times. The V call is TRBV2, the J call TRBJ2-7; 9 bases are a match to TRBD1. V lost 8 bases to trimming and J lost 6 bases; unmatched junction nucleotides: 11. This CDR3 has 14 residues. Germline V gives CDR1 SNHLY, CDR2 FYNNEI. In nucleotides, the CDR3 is TGTGCCAGCTTTACCCACAGGGGGCCTTTCGAGCAGTACTTC. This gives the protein CASFTHRGPFEQYF.

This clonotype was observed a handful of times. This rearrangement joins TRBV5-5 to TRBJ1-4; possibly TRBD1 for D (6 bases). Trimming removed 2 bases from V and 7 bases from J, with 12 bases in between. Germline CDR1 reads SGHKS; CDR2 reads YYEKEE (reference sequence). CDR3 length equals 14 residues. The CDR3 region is CASSLQGASEKLFF. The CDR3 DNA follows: TGTGCCAGCAGCTTACAGGGAGCGAGTGAAAAACTGTTTTTT.

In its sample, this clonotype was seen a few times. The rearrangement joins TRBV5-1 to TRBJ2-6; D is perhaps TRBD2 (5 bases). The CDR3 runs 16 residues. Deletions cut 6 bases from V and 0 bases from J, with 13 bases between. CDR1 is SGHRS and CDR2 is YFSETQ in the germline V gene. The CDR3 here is CASTPLGSSGANVLTF. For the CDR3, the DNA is TGCGCCAGCACCCCGTTGGGGAGCTCTGGGGCCAACGTCCTGACTTTC.

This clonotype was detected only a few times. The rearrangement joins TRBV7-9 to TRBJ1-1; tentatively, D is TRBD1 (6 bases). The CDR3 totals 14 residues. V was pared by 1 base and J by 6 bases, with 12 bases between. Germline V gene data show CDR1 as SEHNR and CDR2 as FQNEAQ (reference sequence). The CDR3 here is CASSLGQGWSEAFF. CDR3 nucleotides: TGTGCCAGCAGCTTAGGGCAGGGGTGGTCTGAAGCTTTCTTT.

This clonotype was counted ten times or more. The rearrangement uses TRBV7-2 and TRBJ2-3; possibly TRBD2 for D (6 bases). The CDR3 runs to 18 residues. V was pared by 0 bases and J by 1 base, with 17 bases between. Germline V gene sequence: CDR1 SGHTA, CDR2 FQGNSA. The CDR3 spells CASSLAGGNLLGTDTQYF. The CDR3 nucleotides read TGTGCCAGCAGCTTAGCGGGGGGAAATCTCCTAGGCACAGATACGCAGTATTTT.